The 12 T cell receptor beta chains given below trace back to one sample, sequenced in a study of T-cell memory formation after mild COVID-19. Each CDR3 protein gets one entry after TCRdb re-called the 5' RACE reads with MiXCR. Of about 400,000 distinct CDR3 sequences in the sample, more than 15% were seen once. The sequenced sample consisted of PBMCs or a T cell subset sorted from them (not recorded which). The receptors here all came from a young man who had mild COVID-19 (a few samples of this study predate the infection). Cell type and time point are not known.

This sequence joins TRBV20-1 and TRBJ2-7, with 8 bases that match TRBD2. The CDR3 is made up of 14 amino acids. Trimming removed 3 bases from V and 0 bases from J; junction bases left unmatched: 4. Per germline, CDR1 DFQATT and CDR2 SNEGSKA (reference sequence). Here the CDR3 DNA reads TGCAGTGCTAGGAAGCGGGGGAACTCCTACGAGCAGTACGTC. This translates into CSARKRGNSYEQYV.

This chain connects TRBV7-2 to TRBJ2-3; 11 positions agree with TRBD2. Losses at the gene ends were 6 bases for V and 5 bases for J; bases not matched to a gene: 4. The V gene's germline CDR1 is SGHTA and CDR2 FQGNSA. The CDR3 length is 14 residues. CDR3 DNA: TGTGCCAGCAGGTTTAGCGGGGGGGGAGATACGCAGTATTTT. Amino acids: CASRFSGGGDTQYF.

This clonotype was observed a few times. V and J are TRBV7-9 and TRBJ1-6; D is uncertain. Trimming shortened V by 5 bases and J by 6 bases, and 17 bases separated the two germline ends. This CDR3 spans 16 amino acids. Germline V gene data show CDR1 as SEHNR and CDR2 as FQNEAQ (reference sequence). The CDR3 spells CASSPDRLSLNSPLHF. CDR3 DNA: TGTGCCAGCAGCCCCGACCGACTTTCTCTTAATTCACCCCTCCACTTT.

This clonotype turned up a few times. The chain's CDR3 is CASSQVLKNTEAFF. CDR3 nucleotide sequence: TGCGCCAGCAGCCAAGTTCTCAAGAACACTGAAGCTTTCTTT. V is TRBV4-1 and J is TRBJ1-1; D call uncertain. This CDR3 region has 14 residues. CDR1 MGHRA and CDR2 YSYEKL come from the germline V gene. V shed 1 base and J shed 1 base, with 7 bases lying between them.

This clonotype was recorded at least ten times. The V gene is TRBV7-2, the J gene TRBJ2-3; 9 positions agree with TRBD1. Germline lookup yields CDR1 SGHTA and CDR2 FQGNSA. CDR3 length equals 16 residues. Trimming at V came to 1 base and at J to 0 bases, leaving 2 bases not matched to a gene. This CDR3 reads CASSLVGTGSTDTQYF. The DNA of the CDR3 is TGTGCCAGCAGCTTAGTCGGGACAGGGAGCACAGATACGCAGTATTTT.

The V call is TRBV6-6, the J call TRBJ2-7, with D perhaps TRBD1 (5 bases). The CDR3 extends over 14 amino acids. Germline CDR1 reads MNHNY; CDR2 reads SVGAGI (reference sequence). V was cut by 2 bases and J by 5 bases, with 13 bases left in between. CDR3 DNA: TGTGCCAGCAGTTACGGCGTCAGGGTCCACGAGCAGTACTTC. Amino acids: CASSYGVRVHEQYF.

The genes are TRBV14 and TRBJ2-1; possible D gene TRBD2, 7 bases. The CDR3 spans 15 residues. CDR1 is SGHDN and CDR2 is FVKESK in the germline V gene. Trimming took 6 bases from V and 4 from J, leaving 16 bases between them. The CDR3 sequence: CASRSRGGGYNEQFF. DNA for the CDR3: TGTGCCAGCAGGAGTAGGGGGGGCGGGTACAATGAGCAGTTCTTC. Filled out from reference TRBV14 and TRBJ2-1, the complete variable domain reads EAGVTQFPSHSVIEKGQTVTLRCDPISGHDNLYWYRRVMGKEIKFLLHFVKESKQDESGMPNNRFLAERTGGTYSTLKVQPAELEDSGVYFCASRSRGGGYNEQFFGPGTRLTVL.

This clonotype has more than one count but fewer than ten. As DNA, the CDR3 is TGCGCCAGCAGCCAAGAAGTGGCGGGCAGGATTAACACCGGGGAGCTGTTTTTT. Protein sequence: CASSQEVAGRINTGELFF. The chain has TRBV4-3 and TRBJ2-2, with D possibly TRBD2 on 5 matching bases. The CDR3 is 18 residues long. V was clipped by 0 bases and J by 2 bases, with 16 bases between them. Germline V gives CDR1 LGHNA, CDR2 YSLEER.

This clonotype was recorded many times. This chain links TRBV5-1 with TRBJ1-1, with TRBD1 identical over 7 bases. The CDR3 contains 13 residues. V gave up 3 bases and J gave up 3 bases; unmatched junction bases: 2. Germline V gene sequence: CDR1 SGHRS, CDR2 YFSETQ. The CDR3 nucleotides are TGCGCCAGCAGCTCAACAGGGGACACTGAAGCTTTCTTT. It encodes CASSSTGDTEAFF.

This clonotype was counted between two and nine times. The chain links TRBV18 to TRBJ1-1; unclear D gene. V was trimmed by 4 bases and J by 2 bases, leaving 8 bases between them. CDR1 and CDR2 (germline): KGHSH, LQKENI. The CDR3 runs 13 residues. CDR3 residues: CASSRAFNTEAFF. The CDR3 nucleotides are TGTGCCAGCTCACGGGCGTTTAACACTGAAGCTTTCTTT.

The chain joins TRBV7-9 to TRBJ2-1; perhaps TRBD2 as D (5 bases). The CDR3 runs 13 residues. Germline V CDR1 and CDR2: SEHNR, FQNEAQ (reference sequence). V was trimmed by 5 bases and J by 14 bases, leaving 19 bases between them. The CDR3 DNA is TGTGCCAGCAGCCCCCTAGCCCCTCTACCCGAGTTCTTC. This encodes CASSPLAPLPEFF.

V and J are TRBV9 and TRBJ1-1; D ambiguous. V lost 0 bases and J lost 5, with 14 bases in between. CDR1 and CDR2 (germline): SGDLS, YYNGEE. CDR3 length: 15 amino acids. CDR3 amino acids: CASSVDPGLGTEAFF. Written as DNA, the CDR3 is TGTGCCAGCAGCGTAGACCCGGGATTGGGGACTGAAGCTTTCTTT.